This T cell receptor beta chain was retrieved from a study of blood T cell repertoires in COVID-19. Germline V CDR1 and CDR2: MNHEY, SMNVEV (reference sequence). This CDR3 comprises 14 residues. The V segment lost 5 bases and the J segment 1 base; nucleotides outside the gene matches: 1. In the study's own analysis: Quantification of nucleated cells was approximated via reference gene primer amplification. Repertoires were generated with immunoSEQ multiplex PCR, while TCRdb's copy carries only in-frame clones and drops some. That table furnishes V, J and clone size, whereas the DNA furnished D and trimming. The sample lists about 160,000 clones, about 85% occurring once.

The sequencing sample was made of peripheral blood. This chain uses TRBV27 with TRBJ1-3; 8 nucleotides line up with TRBD1. The TCR sequence derives from an elderly man with COVID-19, enrolled during active disease. Here the CDR3 reads CASSRTGSGNTIYF. CDR3 in DNA: TGTGCCAGCAGTAGGACAGGGTCTGGAAACACCATATATTTT.